Each of the 9 T cell receptor beta chains below was sequenced from the same sample in a study of vaccination effects on CD4 cells after COVID-19 (dated 2022 in TCRdb). To identify antigen-specific CD4+ T cell clonotypes by their expansion, the ViraFEST assay first stimulated PBMC with viral peptide pools and then applied TCR sequencing. After less than 13 days of culture, CD4+ T cells were isolated with the EasySep CD4+ T cell isolation kit. Participants received two doses of either the BNT162b2 or the mRNA-1273 mRNA SARS-CoV-2 vaccine. Receptors were amplified or captured by the immunoSEQ multiplex PCR assay. What TCRdb holds here is the immuneACCESS table cut down to in-frame rearrangements. Part of the clones is not present; checked against another copy, under half of the missing clones reflect an unresolved V gene, and the others are unexplained. For this sample there are some 30,000 clones; approximately 60% appear just once. The ten largest clones add up to approximately 8.7% of the sample.

Antigen specificity for these receptors is unknown. The source was CD4+ T cells from PBMCs cultured with SARS-CoV-2 spike peptides, collected after COVID-19 vaccination. The sample's cell subset or site label, in plain terms: SARS-CoV-2 spike overlapping peptide pool stimulation. The receptors were sampled from a human donor who received a COVID-19 vaccine.

V is TRBV6-6 and J is TRBJ2-7; unclear D gene. The CDR3 extends over 14 amino acids. Germline CDR1 MNHNY, CDR2 SVGAGI (reference sequence). Trimming cost V 7 bases and J 3 bases, with 16 bases left between them. In nucleotides, the CDR3 is TGTGCCAGCAATCCAAGTGGATCTTACTACGAGCAGTACTTC. This codes for CASNPSGSYYEQYF.

The J gene is TRBJ2-3, the V gene TRBV3-1 (or the pseudogene TRBV3-2), with D maybe TRBD2 (5 bases). This CDR3 contains 13 residues. V was cut by 6 bases and J by 2 bases, with 9 bases left in between. Germline values: CDR1 LGHDT, CDR2 YNNKEL (reference sequence). In DNA form, the CDR3 reads TGTGCCAGCAGTCGGGGTCCCACAGATACGCAGTATTTT. Translating it yields CASSRGPTDTQYF.

This clone appeared a few times. The rearrangement links TRBV2 to TRBJ1-4; 8 bases match TRBD1. Trimming cost V 1 base and J 3 bases; bases outside gene matches: 7. This CDR3 region has 17 residues. From germline, CDR1 is SNHLY and CDR2 FYNNEI. The CDR3 bases are TGTGCCAGCAGTGAAGGGACAGGGACTTTATCTAATGAAAAACTGTTTTTT. It encodes CASSEGTGTLSNEKLFF.

The CDR3 loop is CASSLEWGADTQYF. The CDR3 nucleotides are TGCGCCAGCAGCTTGGAATGGGGGGCCGATACGCAGTATTTT. The chain carries TRBV5-1 and TRBJ2-3; either TRBD1 or TRBD2 may fit D (6 bases each). The CDR3 extends over 14 amino acids. V was shortened by 0 bases and J by 6 bases, with 11 bases between the two germline ends. From germline, CDR1 is SGHRS and CDR2 YFSETQ.

The gene calls are TRBV5-1 and TRBJ1-1; tentatively, D is TRBD1 (5 bases). The CDR3 spans 14 residues. CDR1 is SGHRS, CDR2 YFSETQ, per germline. The V end lost 6 bases, the J end lost 6 bases, and 18 bases lay between the germline ends. As DNA, the CDR3 is TGCGCCAGCATCCCCTTTCCAGGGCAGGCTGAAGCTTTCTTT. Residues: CASIPFPGQAEAFF.

The chain links TRBV23-1 to TRBJ2-2; the D is unclear. TRBV23-1 is identified as an open reading frame with a role that is uncertain. Between the trimmed V and J ends, which lost 1 base and 4 bases, there was a span of 13 bases. This CDR3 spans 16 amino acids. CDR3 sequence reads: CASSQYPPVGTGELFF. The CDR3 bases are TGCGCCAGCAGTCAATATCCGCCAGTAGGCACCGGGGAGCTGTTTTTT.

The rearrangement uses TRBV10-2 and TRBJ1-1; no clear D gene. Germline values: CDR1 WSHSY, CDR2 SAAADI. Between the trimmed V and J ends, which lost 6 bases and 2 bases, there was a span of 19 bases. This CDR3 spans 16 amino acids. The CDR3 protein is CASSPRTETANTEAFF. The DNA for the CDR3 is TGCGCCAGCAGCCCCCGGACGGAGACCGCAAACACTGAAGCTTTCTTT.

This CDR3 is CSVDLANTEAFF. Written as DNA, the CDR3 is TGCAGCGTTGATCTAGCGAACACTGAAGCTTTCTTT. The genes are TRBV29-1 and TRBJ1-1, with D unclear. Per the germline V gene, CDR1 is SQVTM and CDR2 is ANQGSEA. CDR3 length equals 12 residues. The V and J ends lost 3 bases and 1 base respectively, with 6 bases between them.

This clone was seen a handful of times. V gene TRBV10-1 combines with J gene TRBJ2-5, with D hard to call. CDR3 length equals 13 residues. Germline-derived CDR1 and CDR2 are WNHNN and SYGVQD (reference sequence). Trimming stripped 7 bases from V and 5 bases from J, with 14 bases between. The CDR3 DNA reads TGCGCCAGCATCACCTCGGGCAGGGAGACCCAGTACTTC. This encodes CASITSGRETQYF.